The 16 T cell receptor beta chains below were found in one sample sequenced in a study of cytomegalovirus exposure and HLA in healthy donors. Use of 60 Vbeta and 13 Jbeta primers characterized the PCR. Using immunoSEQ multiplex PCR, the repertoire was profiled, and TCRdb retains in-frame clones only, with some absent. The data show about 160,000 clones, with roughly 80% seen just once and around 2.2% held by the top ten. Sample: PBMCs. These receptors all stem from a man aged 50-60 years in good health and CMV-seropositive.

This sequence joins TRBV19 and TRBJ1-2, with 7 positions matching TRBD1. Germline V gene lookup returns CDR1 LNHDA and CDR2 SQIVND (reference sequence). V shed 5 bases, J shed 3 bases, and the junction held 12 bases outside the gene matches. The CDR3 extends over 16 amino acids. This CDR3 is CASSSDRAAFYYGYTF. The CDR3 nucleotides read TGTGCCAGTAGTTCTGACAGGGCAGCATTTTACTATGGCTACACCTTC.

This chain uses TRBV5-4 with TRBJ2-2; D perhaps matches TRBD2 (6 bases). This CDR3 is built from 15 residues. Germline CDR1 and CDR2: SGHNT and YYREEE (reference sequence). V lost 2 bases and J lost 5, with 13 bases in between. The CDR3 DNA sequence: TGTGCCAGCAGCTTAGTACTAGCTGAGACCGGGGAGCTGTTTTTT. Encoded protein: CASSLVLAETGELFF.

The rearrangement links TRBV5-4 to TRBJ1-6; the D is unclear. Germline CDR1 SGHNT, CDR2 YYREEE (reference sequence). The CDR3 sequence is 14 residues long. Trimming took 0 bases from V and 7 from J, leaving 8 bases between them. The CDR3 coding sequence is TGTGCCAGCAGCTTGGAGCGAGACAATTCACCCCTCCACTTT. This sequence encodes CASSLERDNSPLHF.

The rearrangement joins TRBV2 to TRBJ2-3; 8 bases line up with TRBD2. The trim removed 4 bases at V and 2 bases at J, leaving 11 bases unmatched. Germline CDR1 and CDR2: SNHLY and FYNNEI. CDR3 length: 17 amino acids. The CDR3, as DNA: TGTGCCAGCAGTGGGCCCGTGCGGGGGGCTACCACAGATACGCAGTATTTT. It encodes CASSGPVRGATTDTQYF.

This clone has a single count. CDR3 DNA: TGCGCCAGCAGCCAAGATTGGGGGGGCACTGAAGCTTTCTTT. It codes for CASSQDWGGTEAFF. The chain has TRBV4-3 and TRBJ1-1; TRBD1 is a possible D gene (5 bases). The germline V and J ends were trimmed by 0 bases and 4 bases, with 9 bases remaining between them. CDR1 and CDR2 (germline): LGHNA, YSLEER. The CDR3 is 14 residues long.

The chain uses TRBV6-1 and TRBJ1-2, with D tentatively TRBD1 (5 bases). The CDR3 runs to 14 residues. Trimming shortened V by 5 bases and J by 8 bases, and 18 bases separated the two germline ends. Germline V gene lookup returns CDR1 MNHNS and CDR2 SASEGT. The CDR3 region has the DNA TGTGCCAGCAGTCCTTGGACACACCCGGAGGGCTACACCTTC. Translated: CASSPWTHPEGYTF.

This clone showed up just once. The rearrangement uses TRBV19 and TRBJ1-6, with D uncertain. V lost 9 bases and J lost 6, with 18 bases in between. The CDR3 sequence is 15 residues long. Germline V lookup: CDR1 LNHDA, CDR2 SQIVND (reference sequence). CDR3 sequence (DNA): TGTGCCAGCAATGCCCGGTTCTCGGGTAATTCACCCCTCCACTTT. It encodes CASNARFSGNSPLHF. Combining the CDR3 with reference TRBV19 and TRBJ1-6 gives the whole variable domain DGGITQSPKYLFRKEGQNVTLSCEQNLNHDAMYWYRQDPGQGLRLIYYSQIVNDFQKGDIAEGYSVSREKKESFPLTVTSAQKNPTAFYLCASNARFSGNSPLHFGNGTRLTVT.

This clone turned up a few times. V is TRBV14 and J is TRBJ2-7; D unresolved. CDR1 SGHDN and CDR2 FVKESK come from the germline V gene. The CDR3 covers 13 residues. V lost 4 bases to trimming and J lost 1 base, with 8 bases between them. DNA for the CDR3: TGTGCCAGCAGCCTGGCTTTGTCCTACGAGCAGTACTTC. Encoded protein: CASSLALSYEQYF.

The chain has TRBV18 and TRBJ2-3, with D hard to call. V was trimmed by 4 bases and J by 4 bases, leaving 12 bases between them. The germline gives CDR1 KGHSH, CDR2 LQKENI. The CDR3 runs 14 residues. In nucleotides, the CDR3 is TGTGCCAGCTCACAGAGGCGCGATTCAGATACGCAGTATTTT. Translated: CASSQRRDSDTQYF.

This chain joins TRBV19 and TRBJ1-1; D gene unclear. The V gene's germline CDR1 is LNHDA and CDR2 SQIVND (reference sequence). Deletions cut 3 bases from V and 7 bases from J, with 6 bases between. The CDR3 is 11 residues long. In nucleotides, the CDR3 is TGTGCCAGTAGTATCCAGTTTGAAGCTTTCTTT. Its protein product is CASSIQFEAFF.

The V call is TRBV4-2, the J call TRBJ1-1; no clear D gene. The germline gives CDR1 LGHNA, CDR2 YNFKEQ. This CDR3 comprises 15 residues. V lost 0 bases, J lost 3 bases, and 11 bases lay in between. The CDR3 DNA sequence: TGTGCCAGCAGCCAAGACGCACAGTGGCACACTGAAGCTTTCTTT. It codes for CASSQDAQWHTEAFF.

The V gene is TRBV27, the J gene TRBJ2-5; maybe TRBD2 (6 bases). CDR1 and CDR2 (germline): MNHEY, SMNVEV (reference sequence). The V and J ends lost 3 bases and 1 base respectively, with 9 bases between them. The CDR3 consists of 14 residues. The CDR3: CASSFRGIQETQYF. CDR3 DNA sequence: TGTGCCAGCAGTTTTCGGGGGATCCAAGAGACCCAGTACTTC.

Comment on this clone: Germline and junction disagree at one end, which may indicate a read error. This same CDR3 is encoded by further DNA sequences in the sample. The CDR3 loop reads CAWSTRPGLVGTEAFF. CDR3 DNA sequence: TGTGCCTGGAGTACCCGGCCAGGGTTGGTCGGCACTGAAGCCTTCTTT. V usage is TRBV30 and J usage is TRBJ1-1, with D possibly being TRBD1 (5 bases). The CDR3 runs 16 residues. The germline V gene encodes CDR1 GTSNPN and CDR2 SVGIG (reference sequence).

This chain joins TRBV5-1 and TRBJ1-3, with TRBD1 as a possible D gene (5 bases). The CDR3 is 14 residues long. Trimming stripped 0 bases from V and 8 bases from J, with 12 bases between. Germline assignment: CDR1 SGHRS and CDR2 YFSETQ. The CDR3 DNA follows: TGCGCCAGCAGCTTGGATTTCAGGGCGGACACCATATATTTT. Protein product: CASSLDFRADTIYF.

The rearrangement joins TRBV7-9 to TRBJ1-2, with TRBD1 matching 9 bases. The CDR3 sequence is 14 residues long. Germline loops: CDR1 SEHNR, CDR2 FQNEAQ (reference sequence). V shed 5 bases and J 1 base; nucleotides not matched to a gene: 2. CDR3 DNA sequence: TGTGCCAGCAGCCAGGGACAGGGTAACTATGGCTACACCTTC. Its translation is CASSQGQGNYGYTF.

CDR3 sequence: CATRQGVQTEAFF. In nucleotides, the CDR3 is TGTGCCACCCGACAGGGGGTTCAAACTGAAGCTTTCTTT. V usage is TRBV18 and J usage is TRBJ1-1; 9 bases agree with TRBD1. Germline CDR1 KGHSH, CDR2 LQKENI. The CDR3 loop spans 13 amino acids. Trimming cost V 10 bases and J 5 bases; bases outside gene matches: 8.